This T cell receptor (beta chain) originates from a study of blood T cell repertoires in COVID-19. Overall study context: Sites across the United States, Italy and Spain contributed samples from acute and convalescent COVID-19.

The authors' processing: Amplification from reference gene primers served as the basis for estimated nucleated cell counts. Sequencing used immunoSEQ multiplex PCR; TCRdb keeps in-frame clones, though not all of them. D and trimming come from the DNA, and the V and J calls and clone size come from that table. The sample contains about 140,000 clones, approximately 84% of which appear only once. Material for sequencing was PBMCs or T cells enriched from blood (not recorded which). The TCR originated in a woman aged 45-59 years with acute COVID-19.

The CDR3: CASSLIGGQPQHF. The CDR3 DNA reads TGTGCCAGCAGCTTAATCGGGGGGCAGCCCCAGCATTTT. The V and J genes are TRBV7-3 and TRBJ1-5, with D possibly TRBD1 on 5 matching bases. V lost 1 base and J 7 bases, leaving 8 bases between the germline ends. CDR1 and CDR2 (germline): SGHTA, FQGTGA. This CDR3 region has 13 residues.